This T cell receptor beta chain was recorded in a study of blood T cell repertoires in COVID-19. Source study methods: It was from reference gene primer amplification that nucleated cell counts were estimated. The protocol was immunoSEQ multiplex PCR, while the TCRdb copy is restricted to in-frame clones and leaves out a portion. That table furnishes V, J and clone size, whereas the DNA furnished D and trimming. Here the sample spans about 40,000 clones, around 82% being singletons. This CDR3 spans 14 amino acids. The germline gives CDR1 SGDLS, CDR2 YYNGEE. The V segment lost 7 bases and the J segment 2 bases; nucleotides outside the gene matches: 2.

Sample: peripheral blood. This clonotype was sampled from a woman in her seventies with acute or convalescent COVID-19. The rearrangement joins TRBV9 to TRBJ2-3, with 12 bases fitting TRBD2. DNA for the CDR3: TGTGCCAGCGGACTAGCGGGGTCCACAGATACGCAGTATTTT. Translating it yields CASGLAGSTDTQYF. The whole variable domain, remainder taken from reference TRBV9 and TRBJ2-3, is DSGVTQTPKHLITATGQRVTLRCSPRSGDLSVYWYQQSLDQGLQFLIQYYNGEERAKGNILERFSAQQFPDLHSELNLSSLELGDSALYFCASGLAGSTDTQYFGPGTRLTVL.